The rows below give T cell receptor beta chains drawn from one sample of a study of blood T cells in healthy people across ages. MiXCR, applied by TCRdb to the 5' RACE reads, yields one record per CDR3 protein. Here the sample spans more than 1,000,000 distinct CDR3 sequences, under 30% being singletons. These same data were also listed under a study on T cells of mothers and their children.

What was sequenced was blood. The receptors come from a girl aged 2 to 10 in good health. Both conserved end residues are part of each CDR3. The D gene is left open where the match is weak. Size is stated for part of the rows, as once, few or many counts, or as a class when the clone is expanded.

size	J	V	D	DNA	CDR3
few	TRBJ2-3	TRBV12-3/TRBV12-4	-	TGTGCCAGCAGTTTCCGAGGCGGGGACAGCACAGATACGCAGTATTTT	CASSFRGGDSTDTQYF
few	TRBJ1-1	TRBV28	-	TGTGCCAGCAGTTTAGTATTGCGACAGCATATGAACACTGAAGCTTTCTTT	CASSLVLRQHMNTEAFF
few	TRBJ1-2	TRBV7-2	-	TGTGCCAGCAGCTTGGACAGTCTAGGCTACACCTTC	CASSLDSLGYTF
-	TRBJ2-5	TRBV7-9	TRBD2	TGTGCCAGCAGCTTACTAGCGGGGGCAGGGGGTGAGACCCAGTACTTC	CASSLLAGAGGETQYF
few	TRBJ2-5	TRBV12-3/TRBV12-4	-	TGTGCCAGCAGTCCCGGGACTCCCCCAGAGACCCAGTACTTC	CASSPGTPPETQYF
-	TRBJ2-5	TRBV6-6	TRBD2	TGTGCCAGCAACACCGGGGGGGGGACCCAGTACTTC	CASNTGGGTQYF
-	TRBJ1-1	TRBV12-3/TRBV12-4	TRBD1	TGTGCCAGCAGCCCGGGACAGGTGGACACTGAAGCTTTCTTT	CASSPGQVDTEAFF
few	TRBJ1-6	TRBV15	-	TGTGCCACCAGCCCCCGGAATTCACCCCTCCACTTT	CATSPRNSPLHF
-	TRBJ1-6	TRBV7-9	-	TGTGCCAGCGGGGGGCTCGGGAGTTTGGATTCACCCCTCCACTTT	CASGGLGSLDSPLHF
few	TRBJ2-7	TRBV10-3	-	TGTGCCATCAGTGGGGGCGTACTTCCGGGAATGAACGAGCAGTACTTC	CAISGGVLPGMNEQYF
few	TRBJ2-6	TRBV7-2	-	TGTGCCAGCAGTCGTATCACGCCCACCGGGGCCAACGTCCTGACTTTC	CASSRITPTGANVLTF
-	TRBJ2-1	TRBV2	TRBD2	TGTGCCAGCAGCCCTGGGGCGGGAGGTTTGGCGAATGAGCAGTTCTTC	CASSPGAGGLANEQFF
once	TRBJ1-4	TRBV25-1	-	TGTGCCAGCAGCGATTTTGGTTATGAAAAACTGTTTTTT	CASSDFGYEKLFF
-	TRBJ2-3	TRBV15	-	TGTGCCACCAGCAGGGACAGCTACACAGATACGCAGTATTTC	CATSRDSYTDTQYF
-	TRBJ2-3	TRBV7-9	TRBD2	TGTGCCAGCAGCGAATATTTTAGCGGGAGCACAGATACGCGGTATTTT	CASSEYFSGSTDTRYF
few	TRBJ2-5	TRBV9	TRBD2	TGTGCCAGCAGTACTGGCGGGGGGGCCGGAGGGGAGACCCAGTACTTC	CASSTGGGAGGETQYF
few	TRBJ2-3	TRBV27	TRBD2	TGTGCCAGCAGTTTAGAGGGGAGCGGGGTGGGCACAGATACGCAGTATTTT	CASSLEGSGVGTDTQYF
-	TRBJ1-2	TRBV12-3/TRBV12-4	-	TGTGCCAGCGGAACCCCGCTGATTTGGGGCTACACCTTC	CASGTPLIWGYTF
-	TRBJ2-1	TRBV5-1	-	TGCGCCAGCAGCTTGCCAGGAAATTCGAATGAGCAGTTCTTC	CASSLPGNSNEQFF
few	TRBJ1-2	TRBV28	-	TGTGCCAGCAGTTTATGGTCGGACAGTTATGGCTACACCTTC	CASSLWSDSYGYTF
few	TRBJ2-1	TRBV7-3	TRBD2	TGTGCCAGCAGCTTAATGGGTGCGGGAGCGGGGAATGAGCAGTTCTTC	CASSLMGAGAGNEQFF
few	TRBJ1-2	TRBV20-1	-	TGCAGTGCTAAACATGCAGGAGTAGACGACTACACCTTC	CSAKHAGVDDYTF
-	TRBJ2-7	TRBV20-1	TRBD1	TGCAGTGCTAGAGATAGGACAGGGTCCTACGAGCAGTACTTC	CSARDRTGSYEQYF
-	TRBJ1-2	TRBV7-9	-	TGTGCCAGCACCCCCCGGGGGGGCTATGGCTACACCTTC	CASTPRGGYGYTF
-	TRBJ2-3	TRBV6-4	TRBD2	TGTGCCAGCAGTGACCTACGGGGGGGTGCAGATACGCAGTATTTT	CASSDLRGGADTQYF
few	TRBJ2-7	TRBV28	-	TGTGCCAGCAGACCCGACATCCCAGACACCTACGAGCAGTACTTC	CASRPDIPDTYEQYF
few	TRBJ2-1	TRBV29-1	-	TGCAGCGGGGCCGGGACCGCAGGGTCCCAGTTCTTC	CSGAGTAGSQFF
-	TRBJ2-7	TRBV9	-	TGTGCCAGCAGCGTCCCGACAGACCCCTACGAGCAGTACTTC	CASSVPTDPYEQYF
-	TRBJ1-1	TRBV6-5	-	TGTGCCAGCGGATCTCAATTCGGGACTGAAGCTTTCTTT	CASGSQFGTEAFF
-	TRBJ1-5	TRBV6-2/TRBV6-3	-	TGTGCCAGCACCGATCTAGATATCAATCAGCCACAGCATTTT	CASTDLDINQPQHF
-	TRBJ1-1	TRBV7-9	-	TGTGCCAGCAGCTTAGGAGGGCCGGGGGGCACTGAAGCTTTCTTT	CASSLGGPGGTEAFF
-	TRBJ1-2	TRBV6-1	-	TGTGCCAGTGAATCCCAGCCAGGGGGCTACACCTTC	CASESQPGGYTF
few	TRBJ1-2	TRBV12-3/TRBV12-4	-	TGTGCCAGCAGCCAGGGATTCATCTATGGCTACACCTTC	CASSQGFIYGYTF
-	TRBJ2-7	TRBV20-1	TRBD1	TGCAGCGTCGGTGGGCAGGGGGTCTACGAGCAGTACTTC	CSVGGQGVYEQYF
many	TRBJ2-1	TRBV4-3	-	TGCGCCAGCAGCCAAGAAAGCAGGGGTGAGCAGTTCTTC	CASSQESRGEQFF
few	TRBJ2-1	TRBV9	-	TGTGCCAGCAGCGTCAAAACGGGACTCGCCATGGAGGAGCAGTTCTTC	CASSVKTGLAMEEQFF
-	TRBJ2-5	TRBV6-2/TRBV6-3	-	TGTGCCAGCGCCGGACGCCTGAACATCGAGACCCAGTGCTTC	CASAGRLNIETQCF
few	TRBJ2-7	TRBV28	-	TGTGCCAGCAGTTTACTTCCGTTTAGCTCCTACGAGCAGTACTTC	CASSLLPFSSYEQYF
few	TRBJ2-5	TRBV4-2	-	TGTGCCAGCAGCCAAGTCGAGGACCTTCAAGAGACCCAGTACTTC	CASSQVEDLQETQYF
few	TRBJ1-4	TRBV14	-	TGTGCCAGCAGCCCCTGGGACCACCCTGATAATGAAAAACTGTTTTTT	CASSPWDHPDNEKLFF
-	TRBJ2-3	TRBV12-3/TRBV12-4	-	TGTGCCAGCAGCTCTCTTGACAGGAGTGAGTCAGGTACGCAGTATTTT	CASSSLDRSESGTQYF
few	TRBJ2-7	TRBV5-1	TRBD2	TGCGCCAGCAGCCCGAGAGTAGCGGGAGAAGGCGAGCAGTACTTC	CASSPRVAGEGEQYF
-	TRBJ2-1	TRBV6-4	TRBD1	TGTGCCAGCAGTGATTCGGGACAGGGGAACAATGAGCAGTTCTTC	CASSDSGQGNNEQFF
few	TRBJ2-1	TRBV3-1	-	TGTGCCAGCAGCCCTACCGCCGGCGACGGGGCCCCCAATGAGCAGTTCTTC	CASSPTAGDGAPNEQFF
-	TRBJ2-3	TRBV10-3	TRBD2	TGTGCCACCGTTAGTACTAGCGGGAGTTCAGATACGCAGTATTTT	CATVSTSGSSDTQYF